This TCR beta chain stems from a study of cytomegalovirus exposure and HLA in healthy donors. Study-wide points: Researchers catalogued over 150 TCR beta chains as cytomegalovirus-associated.

V gave up 0 bases and J gave up 5 bases, with 16 bases separating them. CDR3 length: 16 residues. In germline, CDR1 is LGHNA, CDR2 YSLEER. Worth noting for this clone: What it binds is unknown.

The primer mix had 60 Vbeta and 13 Jbeta primers. Under the authors' procedure: In a later analysis, 8.5 million to 14 million of about 80 million unique beta chains occurred in at least two donors. The assay was immunoSEQ multiplex PCR, and TCRdb's table has in-frame clones only and misses some. The V and J calls and clone size are taken from that table; D and trimming were inferred from the DNA. The sample carries about 170,000 clones, about 82% recorded once. The chain carries TRBV4-3 and TRBJ2-5; D is possibly TRBD2 (6 bases). The sequenced material came from PBMCs. The clonotype was recovered from a female donor in good health and CMV-seronegative. CDR3 in amino acids: CASSQEFASARETQYF. CDR3 nucleotide sequence: TGCGCCAGCAGCCAAGAATTCGCTAGCGCGCGGGAGACCCAGTACTTC.